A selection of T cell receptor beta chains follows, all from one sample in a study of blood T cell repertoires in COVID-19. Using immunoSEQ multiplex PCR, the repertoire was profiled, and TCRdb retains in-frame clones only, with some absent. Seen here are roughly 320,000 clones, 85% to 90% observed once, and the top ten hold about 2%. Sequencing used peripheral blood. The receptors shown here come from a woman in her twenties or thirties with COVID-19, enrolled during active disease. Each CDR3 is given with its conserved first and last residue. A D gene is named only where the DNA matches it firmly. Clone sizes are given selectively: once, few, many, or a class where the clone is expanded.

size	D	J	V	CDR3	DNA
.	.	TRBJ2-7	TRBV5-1	CASSLARRGEQYF	TGCGCCAGCAGCTTGGCACGTAGGGGGGAGCAGTACTTC
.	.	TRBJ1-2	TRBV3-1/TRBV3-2	CASSPLTDYGYTF	TGTGCCAGCAGCCCCCTAACAGACTATGGCTACACCTTC
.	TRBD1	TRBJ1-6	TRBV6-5	CASSYRQGYNSPLHF	TGTGCCAGCAGTTACAGACAGGGGTATAATTCACCCCTCCACTTT
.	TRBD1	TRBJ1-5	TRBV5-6	CASNKQGPGHQPQHF	TGTGCCAGCAATAAACAGGGGCCAGGGCATCAGCCCCAGCATTTT
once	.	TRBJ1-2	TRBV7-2	CASSFVQGYTF	TGTGCCAGCAGCTTCGTACAGGGCTACACCTTC
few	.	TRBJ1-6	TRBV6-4	CASSESGGNNSPLHF	TGTGCCAGCAGTGAATCGGGAGGGAATAATTCACCCCTCCACTTT
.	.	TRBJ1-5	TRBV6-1	CASSEWVRAGNQPQHF	TGTGCCAGCAGTGAATGGGTCAGGGCTGGCAATCAGCCCCAGCATTTT
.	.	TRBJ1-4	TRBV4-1	CASSRVAGEKLFF	TGCGCCAGCAGCCGAGTCGCGGGCGAAAAACTGTTTTTT
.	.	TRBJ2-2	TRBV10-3	CAISPMTAGNTGELFF	TGCGCCATCAGCCCCATGACAGCAGGGAACACCGGGGAGCTGTTTTTT
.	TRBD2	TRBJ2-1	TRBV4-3	CASSQDLERGGAEQFF	TGCGCCAGCAGCCAAGATCTGGAGCGGGGGGGCGCTGAGCAGTTCTTC
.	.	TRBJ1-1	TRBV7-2	CASSWAGGAPTEAFF	TGTGCCAGCAGCTGGGCGGGAGGGGCCCCCACTGAAGCTTTCTTT
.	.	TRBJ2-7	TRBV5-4	CASSSFGGQIYEQYF	TGTGCCAGCAGCTCCTTTGGGGGACAAATCTACGAGCAGTACTTC
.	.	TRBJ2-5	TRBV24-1	CATSFGGEETQYF	TGTGCCACCAGCTTCGGAGGGGAAGAGACCCAGTACTTC
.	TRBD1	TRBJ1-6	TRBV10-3	CAISVTGTYNSPLHF	TGTGCCATCAGTGTGACAGGGACCTATAATTCACCCCTCCACTTT
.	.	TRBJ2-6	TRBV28	CASGGHSSGANVLTF	TGTGCCAGCGGGGGACATAGCTCTGGGGCCAACGTCCTGACTTTC
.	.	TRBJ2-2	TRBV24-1	CATEGLPDTGELFF	TGTGCCACTGAGGGCCTACCTGACACCGGGGAGCTGTTTTTT
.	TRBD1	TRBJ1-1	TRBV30	CAWSTGVRTEAFF	TGTGCCTGGAGCACAGGGGTGAGGACTGAAGCTTTCTTT
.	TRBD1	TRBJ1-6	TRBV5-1	CASSLTGGSYNSPLHF	TGCGCCAGCAGCCTCACAGGGGGTTCCTATAATTCACCCCTCCACTTT
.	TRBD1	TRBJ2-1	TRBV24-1	CATSEQGKQFF	TGTGCCACCAGTGAACAGGGGAAGCAGTTCTTC
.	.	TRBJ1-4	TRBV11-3	CASSPTGSSGEKLFF	TGTGCCAGCAGCCCGACGGGGTCATCAGGCGAAAAACTGTTTTTT
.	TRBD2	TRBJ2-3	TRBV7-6	CASSSLAGGWGTDTQYF	TGTGCCAGCAGCTCACTAGCGGGGGGCTGGGGCACAGATACGCAGTATTTT
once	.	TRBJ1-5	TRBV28	CASTTDSAGVGNQPQHF	TGTGCCAGCACCACGGACTCTGCGGGGGTGGGCAATCAGCCCCAGCATTTT
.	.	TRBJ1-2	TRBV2	CASSERQGSDYGYTF	TGTGCCAGCAGTGAACGGCAGGGGTCGGACTATGGCTACACCTTC
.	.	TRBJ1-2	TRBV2	CASSAESYYGYTF	TGTGCCAGCAGTGCTGAGTCCTACTATGGCTACACCTTC
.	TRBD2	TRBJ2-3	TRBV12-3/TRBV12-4	CAGGLAGIDTQYF	TGTGCCGGCGGGCTAGCGGGGATAGATACGCAGTATTTT
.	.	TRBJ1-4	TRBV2	CASSEAGGMRYEKLFF	TGTGCCAGCAGTGAAGCAGGCGGGATGAGGTATGAAAAACTGTTTTTT
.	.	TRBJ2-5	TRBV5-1	CASSFGGPGETQYF	TGCGCCAGCAGCTTCGGGGGGCCGGGAGAGACCCAGTACTTC
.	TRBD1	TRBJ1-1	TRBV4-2	CASSQDRRGSGSAFF	TGTGCCAGCAGCCAAGATCGCAGGGGGTCGGGGTCGGCTTTCTTT
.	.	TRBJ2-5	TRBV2	CASSEFYVGGPETQYF	TGTGCCAGCAGTGAGTTTTATGTGGGGGGGCCGGAGACCCAGTACTTC
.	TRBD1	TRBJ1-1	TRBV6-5	CASSLGQFFTEAFF	TGTGCCAGCAGTTTGGGACAGTTTTTTACTGAAGCTTTCTTT
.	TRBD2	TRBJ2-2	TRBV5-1	CASSLRLAGSTGELFF	TGCGCCAGCAGCTTGCGACTAGCGGGTTCTACCGGGGAGCTGTTTTTT